Below, 19 T cell receptor beta chains from the same sample are listed, as sequenced in a study of post-analysis software for immune sequencing data. General study points: The five TRBV segments detected at higher frequency in patients than in controls included TRBV5-6, TRBV5-1 and TRBV20-1.

These TCRs' antigens remain unknown. Carried by the TCR beta cDNA libraries were unique molecular identifiers. TCRdb analysed the PCR reads with MiXCR anew, one entry per CDR3 protein. The sample includes about 770,000 distinct CDR3 sequences, approximately 44% of them seen just once. The sequenced material came from blood. The origin of the receptors is a girl aged 10-17 years with multiple sclerosis.

This clonotype was picked up a small number of times. The V and J genes are TRBV3-1 and TRBJ2-7; 15 bases align to TRBD2. The length of the CDR3 is 18 residues. Germline values: CDR1 LGHDT, CDR2 YNNKEL (reference sequence). The ends lost 5 bases at V and 2 bases at J; junction bases unmatched: 10. CDR3 DNA: TGTGCCAGCAGCAAGGCTGGACTAGCGGGAGGGCCTACCTACGAGCAGTACTTC. Translating gives CASSKAGLAGGPTYEQYF.

The rearrangement uses TRBV7-9 and TRBJ2-3; D perhaps matches TRBD1 (5 bases). Germline-derived CDR1 and CDR2 are SEHNR and FQNEAQ (reference sequence). This CDR3 region has 14 residues. The V end lost 3 bases, the J end lost 2 bases, and 9 bases lay between the germline ends. CDR3 DNA: TGTGCCAGCAGCTTGATGGGGCCCACAGATACGCAGTATTTT. This gives the protein CASSLMGPTDTQYF.

This clonotype was detected only a few times. The junction shows a germline mismatch at one end, possibly a read error. The V and J genes are TRBV12-3 or TRBV12-4 and TRBJ2-7; D is perhaps TRBD1 (5 bases). The CDR3 has 14 amino acids. The CDR3: CASSFGHNSYERYF. The CDR3 DNA sequence: TGTGCCAGCAGTTTTGGACACAACTCCTACGAGCGGTACTTC.

The rearrangement links TRBV3-1 to TRBJ1-5; the D is unclear. The CDR3 totals 14 residues. In germline, CDR1 is LGHDT, CDR2 YNNKEL (reference sequence). The ends were cut back, 1 base at V and 7 bases at J, with 11 bases in the middle. The CDR3 DNA reads as TGTGCCAGCAGCCAAGGGGCAGCCGAGCAGCCCCAGCATTTT. Protein: CASSQGAAEQPQHF.

The gene calls are TRBV15 and TRBJ2-1; 15 nucleotides match TRBD2. Germline assignment: CDR1 LNHNV and CDR2 YYDKDF (reference sequence). The CDR3 has 19 amino acids. With V trimmed by 5 bases and J by 7 bases, 15 bases remained unmatched. CDR3 residues: CATSRRHVPGTSGRNEQFF. Written as DNA, the CDR3 is TGTGCCACCAGCCGGCGGCATGTGCCGGGGACTAGCGGGAGGAATGAGCAGTTCTTC.

This clonotype was seen at least ten times. The chain recombines TRBV3-1 with TRBJ2-7; D not certain. V dropped 2 bases and J dropped 3 bases, with 5 bases sitting between them. The germline gives CDR1 LGHDT, CDR2 YNNKEL (reference sequence). This CDR3 contains 12 residues. Written as DNA, the CDR3 is TGTGCCAGCAGCCAAAACATCTACGAGCAGTACTTC. Encoded protein: CASSQNIYEQYF.

The J gene is TRBJ2-7, the V gene TRBV13; possibly TRBD1 for D (5 bases). The V gene's germline CDR1 is PRHDT and CDR2 FYEKMQ (reference sequence). The V and J ends lost 0 bases and 1 base respectively, with 19 bases between them. CDR3 length: 18 residues. CDR3 sequence (DNA): TGTGCCAGCAGCTTAGGCATGCTACTGGCAGGGAAATCCTACGAGCAGTACTTC. This gives the protein CASSLGMLLAGKSYEQYF.

The gene calls are TRBV6-2 or TRBV6-3 and TRBJ1-2; 9 bases agree with TRBD1. Germline loops: CDR1 MNHEY, CDR2 SVGEGT. This CDR3 spans 14 amino acids. The V gene end was trimmed by 5 bases and the J gene end by 7 bases; junction bases not matched to a gene: 8. This chain's CDR3 is CASSVRTGARGYTF. CDR3 nucleotides: TGTGCCAGCAGTGTCCGGACAGGGGCCCGTGGCTACACCTTC.

This clonotype was seen only a few times. This chain connects TRBV12-5 to TRBJ1-2; maybe TRBD1 (5 bases). Germline CDR1 and CDR2: LGHNT and FRNRAP. The V gene lost 6 bases and the J gene lost 2 bases, with 10 bases spanning the gap. CDR3 length equals 13 residues. The DNA of the CDR3 is TGTGCTAGTGGGGGGGACGGCAACTATGGCTACACCTTC. Translated, it gives CASGGDGNYGYTF.

J is TRBJ2-4 and V is TRBV6-6; no reliable D call. The CDR3 totals 15 residues. V was shortened by 2 bases and J by 6 bases, with 14 bases between the two germline ends. Germline V gives CDR1 MNHNY, CDR2 SVGAGI (reference sequence). The CDR3 nucleotides read TGTGCCAGCAGTTACGGATCCCCAGGATTAAACATTCAGTACTTC. It translates to CASSYGSPGLNIQYF.

The V call is TRBV5-1, the J call TRBJ1-1, with D tentatively TRBD1 (5 bases). The germline CDR1 and CDR2 sequences are SGHRS and YFSETQ. This CDR3 contains 13 residues. V was clipped by 4 bases and J by 3 bases, with 10 bases between them. The CDR3, as DNA: TGCGCCAGCAGCCTAGACAGCTACACTGAAGCTTTCTTT. Its protein is CASSLDSYTEAFF.

The chain combines TRBV12-3 or TRBV12-4 with TRBJ1-5; D is undetermined. V lost 6 bases and J 4 bases, leaving 13 bases between the germline ends. This CDR3 is 14 amino acids long. This chain's CDR3 is CASSFGVGNQPQHF. The CDR3 DNA is TGTGCCAGCAGCTTTGGAGTGGGGAATCAGCCCCAGCATTTT.

This clonotype was seen more than once but under ten times. V usage is TRBV12-3 or TRBV12-4 and J usage is TRBJ1-4; 9 bases are shared with TRBD1. The CDR3 spans 14 residues. Trimming at V came to 4 bases and at J to 7 bases, leaving 4 bases not matched to a gene. The CDR3 sequence is CASSSGTGSEKLFF. CDR3 nucleotide sequence: TGTGCCAGCAGTTCCGGGACAGGGTCTGAAAAACTGTTTTTT.

This chain links TRBV2 with TRBJ2-7; the D gene is possibly TRBD2 (5 bases). Deletions cut 3 bases from V and 7 bases from J, with 13 bases between. There are 13 residues in the CDR3. Germline V CDR1 and CDR2: SNHLY, FYNNEI. Written as DNA, the CDR3 is TGTGCCAGCAGTGAGTTGTCGAGGGCAGAGCAGTACTTC. Its translation is CASSELSRAEQYF.

This chain joins TRBV6-2 or TRBV6-3 and TRBJ2-1; a possible D gene is TRBD2 (5 bases). The germline V and J ends were trimmed by 0 bases and 8 bases, with 11 bases remaining between them. The CDR3 covers 14 residues. CDR1 and CDR2 (germline): MNHEY, SVGEGT. CDR3 in amino acids: CASSYSTSSHEQFF. The CDR3 DNA reads TGTGCCAGCAGTTACTCGACTTCTAGCCATGAGCAGTTCTTC.

This clonotype was recorded a few times. The CDR3 reads CASSLVGTASPNQPQHF. Written as DNA, the CDR3 is TGTGCCAGCAGCTTAGTTGGCACAGCGAGCCCAAATCAGCCCCAGCATTTT. The chain links TRBV7-2 to TRBJ1-5; unclear D gene. V was cut by 1 base and J by 4 bases, with 17 bases left in between. The CDR3 runs 17 residues. Germline V gene lookup returns CDR1 SGHTA and CDR2 FQGNSA.

V is TRBV4-1 and J is TRBJ1-2; D is unresolved. V lost 0 bases and J lost 4, with 12 bases in between. The CDR3 contains 15 residues. Looked up from germline, CDR1 is MGHRA and CDR2 is YSYEKL. CDR3 DNA sequence: TGCGCCAGCAGCCAAGATTGGCAGGAACTCTATGGCTACACCTTC. This codes for CASSQDWQELYGYTF.

This clonotype was picked up a small number of times. The chain uses TRBV12-5 and TRBJ1-2; D is undetermined. CDR1 and CDR2 (germline): LGHNT, FRNRAP. The CDR3 extends over 12 amino acids. Trimming removed 1 base at V and 6 bases at J, with 6 bases between. CDR3 loop: CASGLGGHGYTF. The DNA of the CDR3 is TGTGCTAGTGGTTTGGGAGGGCATGGCTACACCTTC.

The chain uses TRBV21-1 and TRBJ2-5; TRBD1 reflects the table's D call only, with no check against the DNA. TRBV21-1 is annotated as a pseudogene. The CDR3 totals 14 residues. The CDR3 spells CASSKGPRRETQYF. CDR3 DNA: TGTGCCAGCAGCAAGGGACCCAGGAGGGAGACCCAGTACTTC.